This entry is about one TCR beta chain. Antigen unknown. Profiling relied on immunoSEQ multiplex PCR, and the TCRdb table lists in-frame clones only, not all of them. The table shows about 170,000 clones, with just under 95% occurring only once. This specimen belongs to a study of T cell responses to AZD1222 COVID-19 vaccine. Study results and limitations: Donors, mostly white British, included more females; clonal diversity was possibly underestimated. Nearly half of spike-specific TCRs reportedly go after variant regions that carry no mutations. Recipients of two AZD1222 doses showed rising Spike-specific TCR breadth and depth. Regions 160-218 and 743-854 held dominance among vaccine-associated CD4 TCRs, which spanned spike.

The CDR3 has 14 residues. Trimming took 3 bases from V and 0 from J, leaving 8 bases between them. Germline V gene lookup returns CDR1 KGHSH and CDR2 LQKENI. The sequenced sample was peripheral blood, obtained on day 0 of AZD1222 vaccination. V and J are TRBV18 and TRBJ1-2, with unresolved D. This TCR came from an adult in good health. The CDR3 bases are TGTGCCAGCTCACCTTCCGGGCCTAACTATGGCTACACCTTC. Translated: CASSPSGPNYGYTF.